This passage covers 28 T cell receptor beta chains from one sample sequenced in a study of T cells after posttransplantation cyclophosphamide. Sequenced by immunoSEQ multiplex PCR; TCRdb stores in-frame clones only, minus some. In the table there are 25,000 to 35,000 clones, about nine tenths of which are singletons. Sequencing input: PBMCs. These receptors were taken from a man in his forties or fifties.

This chain uses TRBV5-1 with TRBJ2-5; D is ambiguous. Trimming left V 0 bases short and J 4 bases short, with 7 bases between. The V gene's germline CDR1 is SGHRS and CDR2 YFSETQ. The CDR3 spans 13 residues. This CDR3 reads CASSLGPGETQYF. As DNA, the CDR3 is TGCGCCAGCAGCTTGGGTCCCGGAGAGACCCAGTACTTC.

The genes are TRBV19 and TRBJ2-2; D is undetermined. The CDR3 totals 15 residues. V lost 2 bases and J 1 base, leaving 8 bases between the germline ends. Germline V gene lookup returns CDR1 LNHDA and CDR2 SQIVND (reference sequence). DNA of the CDR3: TGTGCCAGTAGTATAACGGCAGGGAACACCGGGGAGCTGTTTTTT. As protein: CASSITAGNTGELFF.

The V call is TRBV7-2, the J call TRBJ2-1, with 7 bases aligning to TRBD1. V gave up 4 bases and J gave up 4 bases; unmatched junction bases: 7. Germline-derived CDR1 and CDR2 are SGHTA and FQGNSA. The CDR3 consists of 15 residues. CDR3 residues: CASSSRDRPYNEQFF. CDR3 bases: TGTGCCAGCAGCTCCCGGGACAGACCTTACAATGAGCAGTTCTTC.

The V call is TRBV5-8, the J call TRBJ2-1; perhaps TRBD2 as D (6 bases). Trimming took 0 bases from V and 4 from J, leaving 11 bases between them. The CDR3 is 15 amino acids. CDR1 and CDR2 from the germline V gene are SGHTS and YDEGEE. The CDR3 reads CASSLVLEGYNEQFF. CDR3 nucleotide sequence: TGTGCCAGCAGCTTGGTCTTGGAGGGATACAATGAGCAGTTCTTC.

The chain carries TRBV6-5 and TRBJ1-5; D is perhaps TRBD1 (6 bases). Germline V CDR1 and CDR2: MNHEY, SVGAGI. The CDR3 is 15 amino acids. V lost 4 bases and J lost 2, with 12 bases in between. CDR3 sequence: CASSLNRDGNQPQHF. In DNA form, the CDR3 reads TGTGCCAGCAGTTTAAACAGGGATGGCAATCAGCCCCAGCATTTT.

The chain joins TRBV2 to TRBJ2-7; 7 bases fit TRBD1. The ends lost 7 bases at V and 0 bases at J; junction bases unmatched: 6. The CDR3 spans 14 residues. Germline V gene lookup returns CDR1 SNHLY and CDR2 FYNNEI. CDR3 DNA sequence: TGTGCCAGCAAGGGGACAGCTAACTCCTACGAGCAGTACTTC. As protein: CASKGTANSYEQYF.

This clone was recorded once. The chain has TRBV7-2 and TRBJ2-5; 7 nucleotides align to TRBD1. From germline, CDR1 is SGHTA and CDR2 FQGNSA. The CDR3 is 14 residues long. Trimming took 5 bases from V and 1 from J; bases not matched to a gene: 4. The CDR3: CASSPGTVQETQYF. The CDR3 nucleotides are TGTGCCAGCAGCCCCGGGACAGTCCAAGAGACCCAGTACTTC.

The J gene is TRBJ2-3, the V gene TRBV7-6; 11 positions agree with TRBD2. V trimming: 6 bases; J trimming: 4 bases; junction bases outside the gene matches: 3. The CDR3 runs to 14 residues. Germline CDR1 SGHVS, CDR2 FNYEAQ. CDR3 sequence: CASRPGLAADTQYF. For the CDR3, the DNA is TGTGCCAGCAGGCCGGGACTAGCGGCAGATACGCAGTATTTT. Full variable domain (rest looked up from reference TRBV7-6 and TRBJ2-3): GAGVSQSPRYKVTKRGQDVALRCDPISGHVSLYWYRQALGQGPEFLTYFNYEAQQDKSGLPNDRFSAERPEGSISTLTIQRTEQRDSAMYRCASRPGLAADTQYFGPGTRLTVL.

This clone appeared a single time. The chain couples TRBV28 to TRBJ1-5; D is possibly TRBD1 (6 bases). The CDR3 spans 15 residues. Trimming cost V 8 bases and J 6 bases, with 20 bases left between them. Germline values: CDR1 MDHEN, CDR2 SYDVKM. The CDR3 here is CASDRQGLMGQPQHF. The CDR3 nucleotides are TGTGCCAGCGATAGGCAGGGGCTAATGGGTCAGCCCCAGCATTTT.

This clone has only a few counts. The chain couples TRBV19 to TRBJ1-4; a weak D match, TRBD1 (5 bases). CDR1 and CDR2 (germline): LNHDA, SQIVND (reference sequence). Trimming pared 6 bases from V and 5 bases from J, leaving 10 bases between. CDR3 size: 13 residues. The CDR3 sequence is CASRLQGNEKLFF. The CDR3 region has the DNA TGTGCCAGTAGATTGCAGGGAAATGAAAAACTGTTTTTT.

This chain connects TRBV5-4 to TRBJ2-7, with TRBD2 as a possible D gene (6 bases). Germline V gene sequence: CDR1 SGHNT, CDR2 YYREEE (reference sequence). The CDR3 is 13 residues long. Trimming shortened V by 9 bases and J by 6 bases, and 19 bases separated the two germline ends. The CDR3 spells CATRDFSLSEQYF. The CDR3 DNA sequence: TGTGCCACTCGGGACTTCTCCTTATCCGAGCAGTACTTC.

The rearrangement links TRBV5-1 to TRBJ1-1; no reliable D call. Germline-derived CDR1 and CDR2 are SGHRS and YFSETQ. V dropped 9 bases and J dropped 1 base, with 13 bases sitting between them. The length of the CDR3 is 13 residues. CDR3 sequence: CATQIQSNTEAFF. The CDR3 DNA reads as TGCGCCACCCAGATACAGTCGAACACTGAAGCTTTCTTT.

V gene TRBV28 combines with J gene TRBJ1-2; 7 positions match TRBD1. The CDR3 has 13 amino acids. With 6 bases clipped from V and 8 bases from J, the junction kept 9 bases outside the gene matches. The germline V gene has CDR1 MDHEN and CDR2 SYDVKM. The DNA for the CDR3 is TGTGCCAGCAGCTCGACAGGGATGGGCGGCTACACCTTC. Its translation: CASSSTGMGGYTF.

This sequence joins TRBV28 and TRBJ1-1; D is ambiguous. Germline assignment: CDR1 MDHEN and CDR2 SYDVKM. The CDR3 sequence is 15 residues long. The V end lost 5 bases, the J end lost 7 bases, and 20 bases lay between the germline ends. The CDR3 DNA reads as TGTGCCAGCAGTCAAGCCCAAGGAGGGCAAGATGAAGCTTTCTTT. Amino acids: CASSQAQGGQDEAFF.

This chain connects TRBV19 to TRBJ1-3; TRBD1 is a possible D gene (6 bases). Trimming stripped 6 bases from V and 2 bases from J, with 11 bases between. The CDR3 sequence is 14 residues long. Germline V gene sequence: CDR1 LNHDA, CDR2 SQIVND (reference sequence). The CDR3 coding sequence is TGTGCCAGTAGCCCGACAGGAACTGGAAACACCATATATTTT. Its protein is CASSPTGTGNTIYF.

J is TRBJ1-1 and V is TRBV7-9, with D possibly being TRBD1 (5 bases). Trimming shortened V by 1 base and J by 5 bases, and 23 bases separated the two germline ends. The CDR3 contains 18 residues. Germline CDR1 is SEHNR and CDR2 is FQNEAQ (reference sequence). As DNA, the CDR3 is TGTGCCAGCAGCTTAGGGGGAAGTCCCAGGGCTGTGATTACTGAAGCTTTCTTT. Amino acids: CASSLGGSPRAVITEAFF.

In DNA, the CDR3 is TGTGCCAGCACCCGAAGCGGGGGAAGCACAGATACGCAGTATTTT. It translates to CASTRSGGSTDTQYF. V gene TRBV2 combines with J gene TRBJ2-3, with 8 bases identical to TRBD2. This CDR3 is built from 15 residues. Germline trimming cut 7 bases from V and 0 bases from J; bases unmatched to any gene: 6. Germline values: CDR1 SNHLY, CDR2 FYNNEI.

This chain uses TRBV5-1 with TRBJ1-5, with D unresolved. Per the germline V gene, CDR1 is SGHRS and CDR2 is YFSETQ. The V end lost 9 bases, the J end lost 6 bases, and 16 bases lay between the germline ends. The CDR3 has 13 residues. The CDR3 DNA is TGCGCCACCTCGGACTTCCCGGGTCAGCCCCAGCATTTT. Its translation: CATSDFPGQPQHF.

The rearrangement links TRBV5-6 to TRBJ2-3, with TRBD2 identical over 12 bases. V lost 2 bases to trimming and J lost 4 bases; unmatched junction nucleotides: 8. The germline V gene encodes CDR1 SGHDT and CDR2 YYEEEE. This CDR3 region has 17 residues. The CDR3, as DNA: TGTGCCAGCAGCTTCAGACTAGCGGGAGATGGAGCAGATACGCAGTATTTT. Amino acid sequence: CASSFRLAGDGADTQYF.

V usage is TRBV28 and J usage is TRBJ1-1, with D possibly being TRBD1 (6 bases). Per germline, CDR1 MDHEN and CDR2 SYDVKM. V was cut by 6 bases and J by 1 base, with 12 bases left in between. The CDR3 runs to 14 residues. The CDR3 loop reads CASRYRARNTEAFF. CDR3 bases: TGTGCCAGCAGGTACAGGGCTCGGAACACTGAAGCTTTCTTT.

This clone was observed a single time. This rearrangement joins TRBV11-2 to TRBJ2-1; D not resolved. V was clipped by 8 bases and J by 6 bases, with 14 bases between them. The CDR3 loop spans 13 amino acids. CDR1 and CDR2 (germline): SGHAT, FQNNGV. This CDR3 is CASRPGRVNEQFF. The DNA of the CDR3 is TGTGCCAGCCGGCCCGGCCGGGTCAATGAGCAGTTCTTC.

The chain links TRBV5-4 to TRBJ2-5; D remains ambiguous. The germline gives CDR1 SGHNT, CDR2 YYREEE (reference sequence). CDR3 length equals 13 residues. V shed 8 bases and J shed 1 base, with 12 bases lying between them. The CDR3 coding sequence is TGTGCCAGTCAACCTAACGTCCAAGAGACCCAGTACTTC. Translated: CASQPNVQETQYF.

In DNA, the CDR3 is TGTGCCAGCAGTGTCATGTCCTACGAGCAGTACTTC. Its translation is CASSVMSYEQYF. The gene calls are TRBV28 and TRBJ2-7; no clear D gene. The CDR3 is made up of 12 amino acids. CDR1 and CDR2 (germline): MDHEN, SYDVKM. V dropped 5 bases and J dropped 1 base, with 6 bases sitting between them.

The chain employs TRBV7-3 and TRBJ2-1, with 7 bases fitting TRBD1. The CDR3 covers 14 residues. Germline loops: CDR1 SGHTA, CDR2 FQGTGA. After removal of 5 bases from V and 6 bases from J, the junction contained 7 bases not matched to a gene. The CDR3 sequence is CASSPLGQLNEQFF. CDR3 sequence (DNA): TGTGCCAGCAGCCCCTTGGGACAGCTCAATGAGCAGTTCTTC. The whole variable domain, filled in from reference TRBV7-3 and TRBJ2-1, reads GAGVSQTPSNKVTEKGKYVELRCDPISGHTALYWYRQSLGQGPEFLIYFQGTGAADDSGLPNDRFFAVRPEGSVSTLKIQRTERGDSAVYLCASSPLGQLNEQFFGPGTRLTVL.

On this clone itself: Relative to the germline gene, one junction end is altered; a read error may explain this. The rearrangement links TRBV2 to TRBJ1-3; D call uncertain. The CDR3 extends over 15 amino acids. Germline lookup yields CDR1 SNHLY and CDR2 FYNNEI. Here the CDR3 reads CASSPPRRTGNTIYF. For the CDR3, the DNA is TGTGCCAGCAGTCCCCCCCGACGGACTGGGAACACCATATATTTT.

This chain connects TRBV2 to TRBJ1-5, with D possibly being TRBD1 (6 bases). The germline gives CDR1 SNHLY, CDR2 FYNNEI. The V gene lost 10 bases and the J gene lost 9 bases, with 16 bases spanning the gap. This CDR3 has 12 residues. CDR3 coding DNA: TGTGCCACCTCGGGGGGCAGCGGGCCCCAGCATTTT. Its translation: CATSGGSGPQHF.

This clone occurred once. The chain couples TRBV27 to TRBJ2-7, with D perhaps matching TRBD2 (6 bases). The ends were cut back, 0 bases at V and 2 bases at J, with 14 bases in the middle. Germline CDR1 is MNHEY and CDR2 is SMNVEV (reference sequence). This CDR3 contains 16 residues. CDR3 loop: CASSLSSGTGAYEQYF. The CDR3 DNA reads TGTGCCAGCAGTTTATCCTCCGGGACGGGGGCCTACGAGCAGTACTTC.

V gene TRBV29-1 combines with J gene TRBJ1-1, with D possibly matching TRBD1 (6 bases). V gave up 3 bases and J gave up 9 bases, with 11 bases separating them. This CDR3 contains 11 residues. The germline V gene has CDR1 SQVTM and CDR2 ANQGSEA. This chain's CDR3 is CSVDRDRQAFF. CDR3 nucleotides: TGCAGCGTTGATCGTGACAGGCAAGCTTTCTTT.